The 23 T cell receptor beta chains below come from one sample, sequenced in a study of shared T cell receptors in the human thymus (dated by TCRdb to about 2021). Libraries were constructed by the immunoSEQ multiplex PCR assay. The table comes from immuneACCESS by way of TCRdb, which keeps in-frame sequences with V and J called. Part of the clones is missing from these tables; in studies checked, under half for an unresolved V gene and the rest for unknown reasons. The sample table lists about 660,000 clones, about 89% of them with a count of one. The ten largest clones represent 0.0094% of the sample. These data are also associated with another study on human thymus T cells.

The sample consisted of thymocytes. The receptor source for this set is a boy under two years old with a congenital heart defect. Donor details come from another sample of the same person, matched by shared clones.

This clone has just a few counts. The chain links TRBV5-1 to TRBJ2-2; tentative D call: TRBD1 (6 bases). The CDR3 consists of 18 residues. CDR1 is SGHRS, CDR2 YFSETQ, per germline. Trimming took 4 bases from V and 0 from J, leaving 19 bases between them. The CDR3 DNA reads TGCGCCAGCAGCACACGATCGGGACACAGGTCGAACACCGGGGAGCTGTTTTTT. Translating it yields CASSTRSGHRSNTGELFF.

V gene TRBV11-2 combines with J gene TRBJ2-3; 8 nucleotides align to TRBD2. The length of the CDR3 is 15 residues. CDR1 SGHAT and CDR2 FQNNGV come from the germline V gene. Germline trimming cut 7 bases from V and 0 bases from J; bases unmatched to any gene: 6. The CDR3 DNA reads as TGTGCCAGCACCAAAGCGGGGGTCAGCACAGATACGCAGTATTTT. Its translation is CASTKAGVSTDTQYF.

The gene calls are TRBV4-3 and TRBJ2-2; 8 nucleotides align to TRBD2. Germline loops: CDR1 LGHNA, CDR2 YSLEER. This CDR3 contains 18 residues. V was clipped by 2 bases and J by 5 bases; unmatched bases: 13. The CDR3 reads CASSQRDREGVKTGELFF. CDR3 nucleotides: TGCGCCAGCAGCCAAAGAGACCGGGAGGGGGTGAAAACCGGGGAGCTGTTTTTT.

The chain employs TRBV27 and TRBJ2-2, with D maybe TRBD1 (6 bases). V was pared by 10 bases and J by 3 bases, with 18 bases between. Germline values: CDR1 MNHEY, CDR2 SMNVEV (reference sequence). The CDR3 runs to 15 residues. CDR3 nucleotide sequence: TGTGCCACGGGAACCCGGGACACATACACCGGGGAGCTGTTTTTT. Amino acids: CATGTRDTYTGELFF.

The CDR3 spells CASGLVLTGAYGYTF. Here the CDR3 DNA reads TGTGCTAGTGGTTTGGTATTGACAGGGGCATATGGCTACACCTTC. The chain has TRBV12-5 and TRBJ1-2; TRBD1 aligns across 8 bases. The germline V gene has CDR1 LGHNT and CDR2 FRNRAP. CDR3 length equals 15 residues. The V segment lost 0 bases and the J segment 5 bases; nucleotides outside the gene matches: 5.

V and J are TRBV7-6 and TRBJ2-1; 9 bases are a match to TRBD2. CDR1 SGHVS and CDR2 FNYEAQ come from the germline V gene. This CDR3 is 16 amino acids long. Trimming cost V 5 bases and J 5 bases; bases outside gene matches: 10. The CDR3 region is CASSPPPGTSNNEQFF. The CDR3 bases are TGTGCCAGCAGCCCCCCGCCCGGGACTAGCAACAATGAGCAGTTCTTC.

The rearrangement joins TRBV7-8 to TRBJ2-2, with D uncertain. The V gene lost 5 bases and the J gene lost 1 base, with 20 bases spanning the gap. This CDR3 has 18 amino acids. The germline gives CDR1 SGHVS, CDR2 FQNEAQ. In DNA, the CDR3 is TGTGCCAGCAGCCCTCCGAGCATAGAAGTCCGGAACACCGGGGAGCTGTTTTTT. It encodes CASSPPSIEVRNTGELFF.

The chain uses TRBV7-9 and TRBJ1-6; no reliable D call. This CDR3 is built from 17 residues. Per the germline V gene, CDR1 is SEHNR and CDR2 is FQNEAQ (reference sequence). Between the trimmed V and J ends, which lost 1 base and 5 bases, there was a span of 15 bases. The CDR3 is CASSLGETQDDNSPLHF. The DNA for the CDR3 is TGTGCCAGCAGCTTAGGGGAGACGCAGGACGATAATTCACCCCTCCACTTT.

The V and J genes are TRBV11-2 and TRBJ2-7, with D tentatively TRBD2 (6 bases). Germline assignment: CDR1 SGHAT and CDR2 FQNNGV. There are 13 residues in the CDR3. Trimming took off 3 bases at V and 6 bases at J, with 12 bases between the two ends. CDR3 nucleotides: TGTGCCAGCAGCTTGGGACTGAGCGCCGAGCAGTACTTC. Amino acid sequence: CASSLGLSAEQYF. Supplemented by reference TRBV11-2 and TRBJ2-7, the full variable domain reads EAGVAQSPRYKIIEKRQSVAFWCNPISGHATLYWYQQILGQGPKLLIQFQNNGVVDDSQLPKDRFSAERLKGVDSTLKIQPAKLEDSAVYLCASSLGLSAEQYFGPGTRLTVT.

The CDR3 region is CASNILAGGKETQYF. As DNA, the CDR3 is TGTGCCAGCAACATACTAGCGGGAGGCAAAGAGACCCAGTACTTC. The chain joins TRBV7-8 to TRBJ2-5, with 12 bases identical to TRBD2. The CDR3 totals 15 residues. J gave up 3 bases and V 7 bases, and 6 bases lay outside the gene matches. CDR1 and CDR2 from the germline V gene are SGHVS and FQNEAQ.

The V call is TRBV5-1, the J call TRBJ2-3; 9 nucleotides align to TRBD1. The CDR3 has 15 amino acids. V trimming: 0 bases; J trimming: 4 bases; junction bases outside the gene matches: 3. Per the germline V gene, CDR1 is SGHRS and CDR2 is YFSETQ. The CDR3: CASSLETGGADTQYF. The CDR3 nucleotides are TGCGCCAGCAGCTTGGAGACAGGGGGTGCAGATACGCAGTATTTT.

DNA of the CDR3: TGTGCCAGCAGTTTACAGGACTTACAAGAGACCCAGTACTTC. Translating gives CASSLQDLQETQYF. The rearrangement links TRBV28 to TRBJ2-5; D is perhaps TRBD2 (5 bases). Trimming cost V 2 bases and J 2 bases, with 9 bases left between them. The CDR3 has 14 residues. Germline V gene lookup returns CDR1 MDHEN and CDR2 SYDVKM.

This clone was observed a few times. V is TRBV4-1 and J is TRBJ2-5, with D possibly TRBD2 on 5 matching bases. Germline CDR1 is MGHRA and CDR2 is YSYEKL. Trimming removed 0 bases from V and 5 bases from J, with 10 bases in between. This CDR3 has 14 amino acids. DNA for the CDR3: TGCGCCAGCAGCCAAGATATAGCGACGGAGACCCAGTACTTC. Amino acid sequence: CASSQDIATETQYF.

This clone came up once. This chain joins TRBV5-1 and TRBJ2-1, with 7 positions matching TRBD2. With 2 bases clipped from V and 6 bases from J, the junction kept 11 bases outside the gene matches. The germline V gene encodes CDR1 SGHRS and CDR2 YFSETQ. The CDR3 runs to 16 residues. The CDR3 spells CASSFLTHPGGNEQFF. The CDR3 DNA reads as TGCGCCAGCAGCTTCCTGACTCACCCGGGGGGCAATGAGCAGTTCTTC.

This clone was detected only once. V gene TRBV7-9 combines with J gene TRBJ2-3; 11 positions match TRBD2. This CDR3 has 16 amino acids. Germline CDR1 is SEHNR and CDR2 is FQNEAQ (reference sequence). J was trimmed by 5 bases and V by 5 bases; bases with no gene match: 9. Here the CDR3 reads CASSPRGGLAGDTQYF. The CDR3 coding sequence is TGTGCCAGCAGCCCTAGGGGAGGACTAGCGGGAGATACGCAGTATTTT. Full variable domain (missing parts from reference TRBV7-9 and TRBJ2-3): DTGVSQNPRHKITKRGQNVTFRCDPISEHNRLYWYRQTLGQGPEFLTYFQNEAQLEKSRLLSDRFSAERPKGSFSTLEIQRTEQGDSAMYLCASSPRGGLAGDTQYFGPGTRLTVL.

This clone appeared once. The V and J genes are TRBV28 and TRBJ1-1, with 7 positions matching TRBD1. The germline V gene encodes CDR1 MDHEN and CDR2 SYDVKM. V dropped 5 bases and J dropped 4; count of bases not matched to a gene: 10. CDR3 size: 15 residues. The CDR3 nucleotides read TGTGCCAGCAGTACCCACAGGGGAGGCGGCACTGAAGCTTTCTTT. It yields the protein CASSTHRGGGTEAFF.

The gene calls are TRBV4-2 and TRBJ2-2; TRBD2 agrees at 14 bases. From germline, CDR1 is LGHNA and CDR2 YNFKEQ. V lost 1 base and J lost 1; bases outside the gene matches: 5. The CDR3 is made up of 19 amino acids. CDR3 nucleotides: TGTGCCAGCAGCCAAGGGCGGACTAGCGGGGGGTTGAACACCGGGGAGCTGTTTTTT. This sequence encodes CASSQGRTSGGLNTGELFF.

V usage is TRBV5-6 and J usage is TRBJ2-5; the D gene is possibly TRBD2 (6 bases). Germline CDR1 reads SGHDT; CDR2 reads YYEEEE. Deletions cut 2 bases from V and 0 bases from J, with 8 bases between. The CDR3 covers 14 residues. CDR3 nucleotide sequence: TGTGCCAGCAGCTTATGGGGGGACCAAGAGACCCAGTACTTC. Residues: CASSLWGDQETQYF.

This chain uses TRBV5-1 with TRBJ2-7; 10 nucleotides agree with TRBD2. CDR1 and CDR2 (germline): SGHRS, YFSETQ. There are 16 residues in the CDR3. V dropped 3 bases and J dropped 3; count of bases not matched to a gene: 9. CDR3 DNA: TGCGCCAGCAGCTCCCTCCGGACTAGCGGTAACTACGAGCAGTACTTC. Its protein is CASSSLRTSGNYEQYF.

The rearrangement joins TRBV9 to TRBJ1-3; no firm D call. The CDR3 is 14 amino acids. V dropped 3 bases and J dropped 1 base, with 8 bases sitting between them. Germline V CDR1 and CDR2: SGDLS, YYNGEE. The CDR3 sequence is CASSGVHSGNTIYF. CDR3 DNA sequence: TGTGCCAGCAGCGGAGTGCATTCTGGAAACACCATATATTTT. Complete variable domain (other parts from reference TRBV9 and TRBJ1-3): DSGVTQTPKHLITATGQRVTLRCSPRSGDLSVYWYQQSLDQGLQFLIQYYNGEERAKGNILERFSAQQFPDLHSELNLSSLELGDSALYFCASSGVHSGNTIYFGEGSWLTVV.

The chain is built from TRBV7-2 and TRBJ2-7, with TRBD1 identical over 7 bases. This CDR3 comprises 15 residues. CDR1 is SGHTA and CDR2 is FQGNSA in the germline V gene. Trimming at V came to 5 bases and at J to 3 bases, leaving 10 bases not matched to a gene. CDR3 in DNA: TGTGCCAGCAGCGCCGGCCCGGGACAGCACTACGAGCAGTACTTC. Amino acid sequence: CASSAGPGQHYEQYF. Using reference TRBV7-2 and TRBJ2-7 for the parts outside the CDR3, the full variable domain is GAGVSQSPSNKVTEKGKDVELRCDPISGHTALYWYRQSLGQGLEFLIYFQGNSAPDKSGLPSDRFSAERTGGSVSTLTIQRTQQEDSAVYLCASSAGPGQHYEQYFGPGTRLTVT.

The rearrangement uses TRBV15 and TRBJ2-7; the match to TRBD2 covers 7 bases. Per the germline V gene, CDR1 is LNHNV and CDR2 is YYDKDF (reference sequence). The CDR3 extends over 14 amino acids. V dropped 4 bases and J dropped 4; count of bases not matched to a gene: 7. The CDR3, as DNA: TGTGCCACCAGCACTCGTCCTAGCGGATACGAGCAGTACTTC. Protein: CATSTRPSGYEQYF.

This chain connects TRBV7-9 to TRBJ1-1; 9 positions match TRBD1. The CDR3 contains 18 residues. Unmatched junction bases numbered 15, after V lost 4 bases and J lost 3 bases. Germline V CDR1 and CDR2: SEHNR, FQNEAQ (reference sequence). In DNA, the CDR3 is TGTGCCAGCAGCTCAAGACCGGGACAGGGAGTTTTCTACACTGAAGCTTTCTTT. This translates into CASSSRPGQGVFYTEAFF. The whole variable domain, filled in from reference TRBV7-9 and TRBJ1-1, reads DTGVSQNPRHKITKRGQNVTFRCDPISEHNRLYWYRQTLGQGPEFLTYFQNEAQLEKSRLLSDRFSAERPKGSFSTLEIQRTEQGDSAMYLCASSSRPGQGVFYTEAFFGQGTRLTVV.